This T cell receptor beta chain was sequenced during a study of blood T cell repertoires in COVID-19. Germline V gene lookup returns CDR1 SGDLS and CDR2 YYNGEE. This CDR3 comprises 14 residues. Trimming shortened V by 4 bases and J by 7 bases, and 14 bases separated the two germline ends. The protocol was immunoSEQ multiplex PCR, while the TCRdb copy is restricted to in-frame clones and leaves out a portion. The data contain 220,000 or so clones, 84% of them singletons. This receptor was obtained from a man aged 30-40 years with active or convalescent COVID-19. The sample consisted of peripheral blood. V gene TRBV9 combines with J gene TRBJ2-2, with D perhaps matching TRBD2 (7 bases). The CDR3 protein is CASSFLGGGGELFF. Here the CDR3 DNA reads TGTGCCAGCAGCTTCCTGGGAGGGGGCGGGGAGCTGTTTTTT.